This T cell receptor beta chain was retrieved from a study of cytomegalovirus exposure and HLA in healthy donors. Study-wide points: CMV serostatus alone was available as immune exposure information.

It was with 60 Vbeta and 13 Jbeta primers that the PCR ran. Original processing notes: A later analysis counted about 80 million unique TCR beta chains, 9.5 million to 13 million shared. The table came from immunoSEQ multiplex PCR; TCRdb's copy has only in-frame clones and leaves some out. The DNA was the basis for D and trimming; V, J and clone size are from that table. The table lists 170,000 or so clones, 80% of them singletons, with less than 9% in the top ten. As concerns this clone: Its antigen is currently unknown.

Looked up from germline, CDR1 is LNHNV and CDR2 is YYDKDF (reference sequence). Trimming stripped 1 base from V and 0 bases from J, with 9 bases between. The CDR3 contains 15 residues. The TCR comes from a man aged 25-40 years in good health and CMV-seropositive. This rearrangement joins TRBV15 to TRBJ1-2; TRBD1 is a possible D gene (5 bases). Sequencing was carried out using PBMCs. This CDR3 is CATSRGTQPNYGYTF. CDR3 in DNA: TGTGCCACCAGCAGAGGGACACAGCCTAACTATGGCTACACCTTC.